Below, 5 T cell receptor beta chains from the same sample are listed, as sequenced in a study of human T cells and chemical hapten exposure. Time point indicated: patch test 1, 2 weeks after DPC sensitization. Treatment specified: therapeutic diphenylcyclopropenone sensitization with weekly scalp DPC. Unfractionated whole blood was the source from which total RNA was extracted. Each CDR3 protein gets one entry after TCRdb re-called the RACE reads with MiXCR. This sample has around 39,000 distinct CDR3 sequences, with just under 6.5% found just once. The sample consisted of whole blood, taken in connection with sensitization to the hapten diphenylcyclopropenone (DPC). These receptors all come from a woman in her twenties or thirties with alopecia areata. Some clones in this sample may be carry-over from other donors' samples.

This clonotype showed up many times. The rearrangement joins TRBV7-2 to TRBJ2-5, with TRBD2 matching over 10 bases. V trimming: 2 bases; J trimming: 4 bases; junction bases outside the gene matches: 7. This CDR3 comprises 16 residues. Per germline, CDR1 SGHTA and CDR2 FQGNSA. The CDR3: CASSLLASGGLETQYF. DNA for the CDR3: TGTGCCAGCAGCTTATTGGCTAGCGGGGGTCTAGAGACCCAGTACTTC.

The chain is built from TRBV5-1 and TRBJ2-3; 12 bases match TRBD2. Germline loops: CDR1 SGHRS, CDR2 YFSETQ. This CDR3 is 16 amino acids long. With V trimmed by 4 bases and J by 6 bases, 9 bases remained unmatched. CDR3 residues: CASSPPSGGAGDTQYF. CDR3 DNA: TGCGCCAGCAGCCCCCCTAGCGGGGGGGCCGGGGATACGCAGTATTTT.

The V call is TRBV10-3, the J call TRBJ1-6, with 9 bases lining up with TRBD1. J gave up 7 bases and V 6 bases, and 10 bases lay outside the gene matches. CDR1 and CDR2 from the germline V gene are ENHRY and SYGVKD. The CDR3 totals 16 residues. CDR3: CAIRRTATGGNSPLHF. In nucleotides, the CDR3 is TGTGCCATCAGGAGAACCGCGACAGGGGGAAATTCACCCCTCCACTTT.

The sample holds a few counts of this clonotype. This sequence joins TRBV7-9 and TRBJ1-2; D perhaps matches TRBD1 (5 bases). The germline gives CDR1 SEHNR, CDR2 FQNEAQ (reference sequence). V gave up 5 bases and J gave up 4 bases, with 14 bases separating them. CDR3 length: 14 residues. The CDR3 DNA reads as TGTGCCAGCAGCCTGGCGGGGACTGCCTATGGCTACACCTTC. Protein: CASSLAGTAYGYTF.

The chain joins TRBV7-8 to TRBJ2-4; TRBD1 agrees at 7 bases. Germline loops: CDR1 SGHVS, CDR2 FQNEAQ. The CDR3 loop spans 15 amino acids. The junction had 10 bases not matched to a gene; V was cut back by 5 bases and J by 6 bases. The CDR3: CASSPDRSAVNIQYF. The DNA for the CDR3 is TGTGCCAGCAGCCCGGACAGGAGTGCGGTAAACATTCAGTACTTC. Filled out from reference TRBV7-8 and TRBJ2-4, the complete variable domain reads GAGVSQSPRYKVAKRGQDVALRCDPISGHVSLFWYQQALGQGPEFLTYFQNEAQLDKSGLPSDRFFAERPEGSVSTLKIQRTQQEDSAVYLCASSPDRSAVNIQYFGAGTRLSVL.